Presented here are 25 T cell receptor beta chains from one specimen sequenced in a study of T cell responses to AZD1222 COVID-19 vaccine. Repertoires were generated with immunoSEQ multiplex PCR, while TCRdb's copy carries only in-frame clones and drops some. Of roughly 180,000 clones listed, approximately 91% are singletons. Material: peripheral blood, obtained 28 days after the second AZD1222 dose. These receptors originate from an adult who received the AZD1222 COVID-19 vaccine.

The chain combines TRBV5-4 with TRBJ1-1; TRBD1 agrees at 8 bases. This CDR3 contains 14 residues. Germline values: CDR1 SGHNT, CDR2 YYREEE (reference sequence). V was clipped by 4 bases and J by 1 base; unmatched bases: 3. CDR3 bases: TGTGCCAGCAGCCCAGGGGGCCGGAACACTGAAGCTTTCTTT. It is translated as CASSPGGRNTEAFF.

V is TRBV7-8 and J is TRBJ2-2; no reliable D call. The CDR3 sequence is 15 residues long. V lost 5 bases, J lost 1 base, and 11 bases lay in between. Germline V gene lookup returns CDR1 SGHVS and CDR2 FQNEAQ. CDR3 DNA sequence: TGTGCCAGCAGCCTTAACACGGGGAACACCGGGGAGCTGTTTTTT. Translating it yields CASSLNTGNTGELFF. Full variable domain (outside the CDR3, taken from reference TRBV7-8 and TRBJ2-2): GAGVSQSPRYKVAKRGQDVALRCDPISGHVSLFWYQQALGQGPEFLTYFQNEAQLDKSGLPSDRFFAERPEGSVSTLKIQRTQQEDSAVYLCASSLNTGNTGELFFGEGSRLTVL.

The chain joins TRBV2 to TRBJ1-1; D remains ambiguous. The CDR3 is made up of 12 amino acids. The V end lost 3 bases, the J end lost 4 bases, and 6 bases lay between the germline ends. Germline V lookup: CDR1 SNHLY, CDR2 FYNNEI. The CDR3 bases are TGTGCCAGCAGTGACCTCAGCACTGAAGCTTTCTTT. Protein product: CASSDLSTEAFF.

The chain recombines TRBV27 with TRBJ1-5, with D perhaps matching TRBD1 (5 bases). The germline V and J ends were trimmed by 3 bases and 5 bases, with 11 bases remaining between them. The germline V gene has CDR1 MNHEY and CDR2 SMNVEV (reference sequence). The CDR3 contains 14 residues. CDR3 region: CASSFQGSHQPQHF. The CDR3, as DNA: TGTGCCAGCAGTTTCCAGGGAAGTCATCAGCCCCAGCATTTT.

The V and J genes are TRBV6-2 or TRBV6-3 and TRBJ1-5, with 11 bases aligning to TRBD1. Trimming removed 4 bases from V and 4 bases from J; junction bases left unmatched: 0. Per the germline V gene, CDR1 is MNHEY and CDR2 is SVGEGT. The length of the CDR3 is 14 residues. Written as DNA, the CDR3 is TGTGCCAGCAGTTGGGACAGGGGGAATCAGCCCCAGCATTTT. It yields the protein CASSWDRGNQPQHF.

The J gene is TRBJ2-7, the V gene TRBV27, with a weak D call TRBD2 (6 bases). The CDR3 loop spans 15 amino acids. V lost 1 base to trimming and J lost 7 bases, with 17 bases between them. Germline CDR1 reads MNHEY; CDR2 reads SMNVEV (reference sequence). The CDR3 sequence: CASSLWGDPGGEQYF. CDR3 sequence (DNA): TGTGCCAGCAGTTTATGGGGGGACCCAGGTGGGGAGCAGTACTTC.

This sequence joins TRBV5-3 and TRBJ1-5, with TRBD1 matching over 9 bases. TRBV5-3 is annotated as an ORF whose role is uncertain. CDR3 length: 15 residues. Germline trimming cut 4 bases from V and 4 bases from J; bases unmatched to any gene: 6. The CDR3 reads CARSPGTGRNQPQHF. The CDR3 DNA reads as TGTGCCAGAAGCCCCGGGACAGGGCGGAATCAGCCCCAGCATTTT.

The table lists this clone with a count of one. The chain combines TRBV5-1 with TRBJ2-3, with D uncertain. Trimming shortened V by 4 bases and J by 1 base, and 10 bases separated the two germline ends. This CDR3 has 14 residues. Germline CDR1 SGHRS, CDR2 YFSETQ. The CDR3 sequence is CASSPAAGTDTQYF. The CDR3 DNA sequence: TGCGCCAGCAGCCCTGCGGCGGGCACAGATACGCAGTATTTT.

The genes are TRBV28 and TRBJ2-5, with 9 bases identical to TRBD2. Germline CDR1 is MDHEN and CDR2 is SYDVKM. This CDR3 contains 14 residues. V gave up 3 bases and J gave up 6 bases; unmatched junction bases: 5. The DNA for the CDR3 is TGTGCCAGCAGTTTTGTTAGCGGGAGTAAGACCCAGTACTTC. As protein: CASSFVSGSKTQYF.

The J gene is TRBJ2-3, the V gene TRBV28; 11 bases map to TRBD1. V shed 5 bases and J 4 bases; nucleotides not matched to a gene: 5. This CDR3 spans 15 amino acids. In germline, CDR1 is MDHEN, CDR2 SYDVKM. Here the CDR3 DNA reads TGTGCCAGCAGTATGCCGGGACAGGGGGCAGATACGCAGTATTTT. It yields the protein CASSMPGQGADTQYF.

The rearrangement uses TRBV4-3 and TRBJ1-1; D ambiguous. Trimming removed 0 bases from V and 6 bases from J, with 14 bases in between. CDR1 and CDR2 from the germline V gene are LGHNA and YSLEER. This CDR3 has 15 amino acids. The DNA of the CDR3 is TGCGCCAGCAGCCAAGATGGGGAAGTACGGGCTGAAGCTTTCTTT. This codes for CASSQDGEVRAEAFF.

The rearrangement links TRBV5-1 to TRBJ2-1; D possibly corresponds to TRBD1 (6 bases). The CDR3 is 15 residues long. CDR1 is SGHRS and CDR2 is YFSETQ in the germline V gene. V was clipped by 0 bases and J by 4 bases, with 11 bases between them. The CDR3 sequence: CASSLATGRYNEQFF. The DNA of the CDR3 is TGCGCCAGCAGCTTGGCCACAGGGCGGTACAATGAGCAGTTCTTC.

The rearrangement uses TRBV29-1 and TRBJ2-2; no clear D gene. Per the germline V gene, CDR1 is SQVTM and CDR2 is ANQGSEA. V was clipped by 5 bases and J by 0 bases, with 22 bases between them. CDR3 size: 18 residues. The CDR3 region is CSVRLRTMGRANTGELFF. The CDR3 nucleotides are TGCAGCGTTCGGTTAAGGACGATGGGAAGGGCGAACACCGGGGAGCTGTTTTTT.

This clone was observed once. The V and J genes are TRBV30 and TRBJ1-5, with D unresolved. Germline CDR1 GTSNPN, CDR2 SVGIG (reference sequence). The CDR3 has 13 residues. The V end was cut by 4 bases, the J end by 7 bases, with 14 bases between. The CDR3 reads CAWTLGYGQPQHF. DNA for the CDR3: TGTGCCTGGACTCTGGGATACGGACAGCCCCAGCATTTT.

This clone appeared once. The CDR3 reads CASRRGGASDGYTF. The CDR3 DNA reads TGTGCCAGCAGGAGAGGGGGGGCTTCTGATGGCTACACCTTC. V usage is TRBV6-5 and J usage is TRBJ1-2; possible D gene TRBD1, 6 bases. V lost 6 bases and J lost 6, with 17 bases in between. CDR1 and CDR2 (germline): MNHEY, SVGAGI. This CDR3 spans 14 amino acids.

This chain links TRBV28 with TRBJ2-5; TRBD1 agrees at 10 bases. This CDR3 has 15 residues. The germline gives CDR1 MDHEN, CDR2 SYDVKM. The ends lost 6 bases at V and 1 base at J; junction bases unmatched: 5. The CDR3 sequence is CASRGGQGPQETQYF. CDR3 DNA: TGTGCCAGCAGGGGGGGACAGGGGCCCCAAGAGACCCAGTACTTC.

The V and J genes are TRBV18 and TRBJ1-2; D possibly corresponds to TRBD1 (5 bases). V lost 0 bases, J lost 2 bases, and 7 bases lay in between. The CDR3 is made up of 14 amino acids. The V gene's germline CDR1 is KGHSH and CDR2 LQKENI. The DNA of the CDR3 is TGTGCCAGCTCACCACCGTCAGGGAACTATGGCTACACCTTC. It encodes CASSPPSGNYGYTF.

The chain joins TRBV11-1 to TRBJ1-4; D ambiguous. The V gene's germline CDR1 is SGHAT and CDR2 FQDESV (reference sequence). The CDR3 runs 14 residues. Trimming pared 2 bases from V and 5 bases from J, leaving 9 bases between. CDR3 sequence: CASSLIGLNEKLFF. DNA for the CDR3: TGTGCCAGCAGCTTAATAGGGTTGAATGAAAAACTGTTTTTT.

CDR3 bases: TGCGCCAGCAGCTATAGACAGGGCCCAGATACGCAGTATTTT. Translation: CASSYRQGPDTQYF. The chain carries TRBV5-1 and TRBJ2-3, with TRBD1 matching over 7 bases. The V gene end was trimmed by 3 bases and the J gene end by 4 bases; junction bases not matched to a gene: 5. This CDR3 is built from 14 residues. CDR1 and CDR2 from the germline V gene are SGHRS and YFSETQ.

The chain carries TRBV18 and TRBJ2-5, with 7 bases lining up with TRBD2. Trimming cost V 3 bases and J 1 base; bases outside gene matches: 5. The CDR3 is 15 residues long. Germline V gives CDR1 KGHSH, CDR2 LQKENI. CDR3 amino acids: CASSPWGGPQETQYF. Written as DNA, the CDR3 is TGTGCCAGCTCACCCTGGGGGGGACCCCAAGAGACCCAGTACTTC.

This clone has a single count. The chain carries TRBV19 and TRBJ2-7, with 8 positions matching TRBD1. Per germline, CDR1 LNHDA and CDR2 SQIVND (reference sequence). The V gene end was trimmed by 3 bases and the J gene end by 2 bases; junction bases not matched to a gene: 3. The CDR3 extends over 14 amino acids. The CDR3 sequence: CASSMDRAAYEQYF. CDR3 nucleotides: TGTGCCAGTAGTATGGACAGGGCCGCCTACGAGCAGTACTTC.

In this sample, this clone turned up once. The chain uses TRBV7-3 and TRBJ2-1; no firm D call. This CDR3 region has 14 residues. The V and J ends lost 8 bases and 3 bases respectively, with 14 bases between them. In germline, CDR1 is SGHTA, CDR2 FQGTGA. In nucleotides, the CDR3 is TGTGCCAGCGGCCGCCACCACGGCTACAATGAGCAGTTCTTC. Protein sequence: CASGRHHGYNEQFF.

CDR3 sequence (DNA): TGTGCCAGCTCACCCACCGGGGACCTCAATGAAAAACTGTTTTTT. It codes for CASSPTGDLNEKLFF. V and J are TRBV18 and TRBJ1-4; TRBD1 is a possible D gene (5 bases). V was trimmed by 3 bases and J by 5 bases, leaving 13 bases between them. The CDR3 consists of 15 residues. Germline values: CDR1 KGHSH, CDR2 LQKENI.

The V call is TRBV14, the J call TRBJ1-6; possible D gene TRBD1, 6 bases. V gave up 4 bases and J gave up 3 bases, with 10 bases separating them. Germline values: CDR1 SGHDN, CDR2 FVKESK. This CDR3 contains 15 residues. CDR3 nucleotides: TGTGCCAGCAGCCCAAGGGGGTTCTATAATTCACCCCTCCACTTT. Translating gives CASSPRGFYNSPLHF.

The chain joins TRBV5-1 to TRBJ2-7; 10 positions agree with TRBD2. Germline V gives CDR1 SGHRS, CDR2 YFSETQ. Trimming took 4 bases from V and 2 from J; bases not matched to a gene: 6. The CDR3 runs to 15 residues. CDR3 sequence (DNA): TGCGCCAGCAGCCCCGGTAGCGGGGGGACCTACGAGCAGTACTTC. Protein product: CASSPGSGGTYEQYF.